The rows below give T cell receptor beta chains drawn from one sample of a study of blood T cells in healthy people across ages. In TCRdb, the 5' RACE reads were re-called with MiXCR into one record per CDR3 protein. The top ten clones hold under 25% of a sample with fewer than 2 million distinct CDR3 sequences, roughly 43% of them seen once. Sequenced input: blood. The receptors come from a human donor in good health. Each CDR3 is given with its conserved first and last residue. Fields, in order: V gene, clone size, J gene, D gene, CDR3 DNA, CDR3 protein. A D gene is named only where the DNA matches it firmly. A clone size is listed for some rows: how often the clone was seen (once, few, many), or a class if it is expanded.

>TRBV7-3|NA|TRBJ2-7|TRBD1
TGTGCCAGCAGCTCGTCCGGGACAGGGGACGAGCAGTACTTC
CASSSSGTGDEQYF
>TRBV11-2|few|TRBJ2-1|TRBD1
TGTGCCAGCAGCCAGACAGGGGTTGAGCAGTTCTTC
CASSQTGVEQFF
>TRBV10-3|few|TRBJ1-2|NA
TGTGCCATCAGTGAAACAGCTAACTATGGCTACACCTTC
CAISETANYGYTF
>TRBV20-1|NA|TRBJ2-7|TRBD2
TGCAGTGCACCGACTAGCGAAAACTCCTACGAGCAGTACTTC
CSAPTSENSYEQYF
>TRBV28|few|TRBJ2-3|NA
TGTGCCAGCATCTCCAGCGGGAGCACAGATACGCAGTATTTT
CASISSGSTDTQYF
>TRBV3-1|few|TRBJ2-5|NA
TGTGCCAGCAGCCAAGGGGGCGCAGGGACCCAGTACTTC
CASSQGGAGTQYF
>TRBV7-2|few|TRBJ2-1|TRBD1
TGTGCCAGCAGGCCGCAGGGGGCCCTAGACAATGAGCAGTTCTTC
CASRPQGALDNEQFF
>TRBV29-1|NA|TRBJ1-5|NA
TGCAGCGTGGCAGGGGCCATCAATCAGCCCCAGCATTTT
CSVAGAINQPQHF
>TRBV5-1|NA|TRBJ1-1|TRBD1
TGCGCCAGCAGCTCGGGACAGGGGGAGAACACTGAAGCTTTCTTT
CASSSGQGENTEAFF
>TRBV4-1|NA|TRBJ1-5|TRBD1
TGCGCCAGCAGCCAAGAGGGACAGACTGCAAATAGCAGTCAGCCCCAGCATTTT
CASSQEGQTANSSQPQHF
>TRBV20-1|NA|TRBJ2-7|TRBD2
TGCAGTGCTGAGACTAGCGGCTACGAGCAGTACTTC
CSAETSGYEQYF
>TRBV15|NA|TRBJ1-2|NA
TGTGCCACCAGCAGAGATTTAACGACAGCCTATGGCTACACCTTC
CATSRDLTTAYGYTF
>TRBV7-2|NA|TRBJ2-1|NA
TGTGCCAGCAGCCATCCGGGACGGGCGCTTGGCAATGAGCAGTTCTTC
CASSHPGRALGNEQFF
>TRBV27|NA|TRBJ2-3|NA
TGTGCCAGCAGCATACTCCCCCTATCAGATACGCAGTATTTT
CASSILPLSDTQYF
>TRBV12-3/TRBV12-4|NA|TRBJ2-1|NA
TGTGCCACCGCACGAGCAGGGTTCAATGAGCAGTTCTTC
CATARAGFNEQFF
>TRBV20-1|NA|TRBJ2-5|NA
TGCAGTGCTAGTTCATCCGACCAGGCCCTTATATTCGGAGAGACCCAGTACTTC
CSASSSDQALIFGETQYF
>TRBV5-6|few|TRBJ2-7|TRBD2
TGTGCCAGCAGCTTGGGACTAGCGGTGAAATCCTACGAGCAGTACTTC
CASSLGLAVKSYEQYF
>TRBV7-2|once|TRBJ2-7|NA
TGTGCCAGCAGCTCTCCCCCAGGCCAGAGTAACTACGAGCAGTACTTC
CASSSPPGQSNYEQYF
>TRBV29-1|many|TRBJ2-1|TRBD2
TGCAGCGTTGAAGAATGGCGGGGGACCAATGAGCAGTTCTTC
CSVEEWRGTNEQFF
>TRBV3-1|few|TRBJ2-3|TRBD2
TGTGTCAGCAGACTAGCGGGCACAGATACGCAGTATTTT
CVSRLAGTDTQYF
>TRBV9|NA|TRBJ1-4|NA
TGTGCCAGCAGCGTCAGGGGCGATCCTAATGAAAAACTGTTTTTT
CASSVRGDPNEKLFF
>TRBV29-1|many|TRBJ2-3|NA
TGCAGCGTCCAAGGGCTAATTGACACAGATACGCAGTATTTT
CSVQGLIDTDTQYF
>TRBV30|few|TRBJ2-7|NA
TGTGCCTGGAGTTGGTCGGGAGACGAGCAGTACTTC
CAWSWSGDEQYF
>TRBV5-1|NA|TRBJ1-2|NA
TGCGCCAGCAGCCTCAGGGGAGGAAGTCTCGAGGGCTACACCTTC
CASSLRGGSLEGYTF
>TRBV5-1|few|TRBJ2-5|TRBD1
TGCGCCAGCAGCTTGATCACAGGGGCGCAAGAGACCCAGTACTTC
CASSLITGAQETQYF
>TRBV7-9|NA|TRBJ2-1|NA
TGTGCCAGCAGCTTAGGGACATCATCGCCCTACATTGAGCAGTTCTTC
CASSLGTSSPYIEQFF
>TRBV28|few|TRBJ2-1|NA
TGTGCCAGCAGCCGTTCTCGGACATTCTCCTACAATGAGCAGTTCTTC
CASSRSRTFSYNEQFF
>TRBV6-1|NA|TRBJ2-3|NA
TGTGCCAGCAGTGCGATTCGGACAGCCCTTAGCACAGATACGCAGTATTTT
CASSAIRTALSTDTQYF
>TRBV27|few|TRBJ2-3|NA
TGTGCCAGCAGTTTATCGGGGTCACGGGTGGATACGCAGTATTTT
CASSLSGSRVDTQYF
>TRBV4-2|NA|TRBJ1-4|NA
TGTGCCAGCAGCCAATTACAGTTAAACTCAAATGAAAAACTGTTTTTT
CASSQLQLNSNEKLFF
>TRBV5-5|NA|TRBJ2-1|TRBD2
TGTGCCAGCAGCTTGGCCGCGGGGGGGGGCAATTCCTACAATGAGCAGTTCTTC
CASSLAAGGGNSYNEQFF
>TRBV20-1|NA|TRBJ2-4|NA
TGCAGTGCTAGGGGCTGGTCCAGGAGATCTAACATTCAGTACTTC
CSARGWSRRSNIQYF
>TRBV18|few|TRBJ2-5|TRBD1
TGTGCCAGCTCAGATGGGGACAGGAGCGTCGAAGAGACCCAGTACTTC
CASSDGDRSVEETQYF
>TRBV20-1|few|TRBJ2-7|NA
TGCAGTGCTCGAAGCCTAAGGCGGGACTACGAGCAGTACTTC
CSARSLRRDYEQYF
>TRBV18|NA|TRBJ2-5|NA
TGTGCCAGCTCACTAGAACAGGGGACTGGAGAGACCCAGTACTTC
CASSLEQGTGETQYF
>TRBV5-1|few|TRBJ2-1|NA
TGCGCCAGCAGCTTGGTTGCGGGGCCCTCCTACAATGAGCAGTTCTTC
CASSLVAGPSYNEQFF
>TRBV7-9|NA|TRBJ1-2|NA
TGTGCCAGCACCGAAGGGGGGTGGGGAGGCTACACCTTC
CASTEGGWGGYTF
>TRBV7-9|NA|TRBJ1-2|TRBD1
TGTGCCAGCAGCCCTACCACCGGGACAGAGCCTAACTATGGCTACACCTTC
CASSPTTGTEPNYGYTF
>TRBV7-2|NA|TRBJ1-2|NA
TGTGCCAGCAGCTTAGCGAGTGGAACCCACTATGGCCACACCTTC
CASSLASGTHYGHTF
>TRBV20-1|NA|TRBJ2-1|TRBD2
TGCAGGGGCGGGGGGGTGGGCAATGAGCAGTTCTTC
CRGGGVGNEQFF
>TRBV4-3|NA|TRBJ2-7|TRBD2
TGCGCCAGCAGCCTTCTCTATAGCGGGGGAGGGTACGAGCAGTACTTC
CASSLLYSGGGYEQYF
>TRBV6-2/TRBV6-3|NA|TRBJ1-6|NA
TGTGCCAGCAGCCCGATCTCCTATTCACCCCTCCACTTT
CASSPISYSPLHF
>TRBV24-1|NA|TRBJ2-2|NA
TGTGCCACCAGCCAGGCCAGAGGAGACACCGGGGAGCTGTTTTTT
CATSQARGDTGELFF
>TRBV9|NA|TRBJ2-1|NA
TGTGTCAGCAGCGTAGAAGGCGGAGGGATCTCCTACAATGAGCAGTTCTTC
CVSSVEGGGISYNEQFF
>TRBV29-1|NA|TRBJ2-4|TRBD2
TGCAGCGTCGTTACTTCTACGGGGGGGCCAAACATTCAGTACTTC
CSVVTSTGGPNIQYF
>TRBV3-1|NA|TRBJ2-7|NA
TGTGCCAGCAGCCAAGATCAGGGGTACTACGAGCAGTACTTC
CASSQDQGYYEQYF
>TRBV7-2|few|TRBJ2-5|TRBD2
TGTGCCAGCAGCTTAATCCTAGCGGGGGGGTACCAAGAGACCCAGTACTTC
CASSLILAGGYQETQYF
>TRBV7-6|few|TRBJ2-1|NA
TGTGCCAGCAGCACCACAGGATTTAATGAGCAGTTCTTC
CASSTTGFNEQFF
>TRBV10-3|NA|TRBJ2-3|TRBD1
TGTGCCATCAGCGTTACCGGGACAGGGGGAAGAAATACGCAGTATTTT
CAISVTGTGGRNTQYF
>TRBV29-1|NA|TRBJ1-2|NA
TGCAGCGCGGTTGATGAGGGAGTAGGGTTTAACTATGGCTACACCTTC
CSAVDEGVGFNYGYTF
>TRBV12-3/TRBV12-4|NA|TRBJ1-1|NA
TGTGCCAGCAGTTTACATGGACACCTGAACACTGAAGCTTTCTTT
CASSLHGHLNTEAFF
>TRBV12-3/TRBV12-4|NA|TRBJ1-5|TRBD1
TGTGCCAGCAGTAAACAGGGGCGAAGCAATCAACCCCAGCATTTT
CASSKQGRSNQPQHF
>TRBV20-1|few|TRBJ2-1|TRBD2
TGCAGTGCTCCTAGCGGGGGGTTAAACAATGAGCAGTTCTTC
CSAPSGGLNNEQFF
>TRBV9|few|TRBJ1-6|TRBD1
TGTGCCAGCAGCGTAGCAGGGGGCTCCTATAATTCACCCCTCCACTTT
CASSVAGGSYNSPLHF
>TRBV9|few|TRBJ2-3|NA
TGTGCCAGCAGCGAGACTAGTTTGGATACGCAGTATTTT
CASSETSLDTQYF
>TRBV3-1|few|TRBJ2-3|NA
TGTGCCAGCAGCCCTCCTTTTGTGGTCGAGCAGTATTTT
CASSPPFVVEQYF
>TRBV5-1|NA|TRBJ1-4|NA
TGCGCCAGCGGCTTGGACACAGGATCTGAAAAACTGTTTTTT
CASGLDTGSEKLFF
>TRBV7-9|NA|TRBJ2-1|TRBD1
TGTGCCAGCAGCTTGGACAGGGCGCGGAATGAGCAGTTCTTC
CASSLDRARNEQFF
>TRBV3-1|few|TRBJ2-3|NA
TGTGCCAGCAGCCAAGGGCCCGCGGCGGATACGCAGTATTTT
CASSQGPAADTQYF
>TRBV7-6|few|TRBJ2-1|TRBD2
TGTGCCAGCAGCTTATCTGGGGCTAGCGGGGGGAATGAGCAGTTCTTC
CASSLSGASGGNEQFF